These 7 T cell receptor beta chains were sequenced from one sample in a study of blood T cells in healthy people across ages. It was with a sample-barcoded 5' primer and a J-beta primer mix that a second PCR of about 6 to 12 cycles was run. TCRdb ran MiXCR on the 5' RACE reads and lists one entry per CDR3 protein. The table has about 780,000 distinct CDR3 sequences, roughly 46% seen once; the top ten hold over 15%. Sequencing was done on a sample of blood. All receptors derive from a man aged 80 or over in good health.

The rearrangement links TRBV20-1 to TRBJ1-4; the D is unclear. The germline CDR1 and CDR2 sequences are DFQATT and SNEGSKA (reference sequence). V gave up 0 bases and J gave up 8 bases, with 10 bases separating them. The length of the CDR3 is 13 residues. Written as DNA, the CDR3 is TGCAGTGCTAGAGATAGGTATGGCGAAAAACTGTTTTTT. Residues: CSARDRYGEKLFF.

The V call is TRBV5-1, the J call TRBJ2-3; 15 nucleotides line up with TRBD2. CDR1 SGHRS and CDR2 YFSETQ come from the germline V gene. Trimming took 4 bases from V and 6 from J; bases not matched to a gene: 6. The CDR3 covers 16 residues. CDR3 sequence reads: CASSLWTSGRADTQYF. The CDR3 region has the DNA TGCGCCAGCAGCCTCTGGACTAGCGGGAGGGCGGATACGCAGTATTTT.

This clonotype has only a few counts. This chain joins TRBV5-1 and TRBJ1-1; no clear D gene. CDR1 SGHRS and CDR2 YFSETQ come from the germline V gene. Between the trimmed V and J ends, which lost 4 bases and 5 bases, there was a span of 12 bases. This CDR3 has 13 residues. The CDR3, as DNA: TGCGCCAGCAGCGACCTCATCAGTACTGAAGCTTTCTTT. Its protein product is CASSDLISTEAFF.

J is TRBJ2-2 and V is TRBV6-2 or TRBV6-3, with a tentative D call TRBD2 (6 bases). The CDR3 has 16 residues. V was pared by 0 bases and J by 6 bases, with 14 bases between. CDR1 is MNHEY, CDR2 SVGEGT, per germline. CDR3 in amino acids: CASSYSASVPSGELFF. Here the CDR3 DNA reads TGTGCCAGCAGTTACTCTGCTAGCGTCCCCTCCGGGGAGCTGTTTTTT.

This clonotype was recorded a few times. This chain joins TRBV12-3 or TRBV12-4 and TRBJ2-1, with TRBD1 matching over 8 bases. V trimming: 5 bases; J trimming: 10 bases; junction bases outside the gene matches: 7. The CDR3 is made up of 13 amino acids. This chain's CDR3 is CASSRQGAGEQFF. CDR3 nucleotide sequence: TGTGCCAGCAGTCGTCAGGGGGCCGGCGAGCAGTTCTTC.

This chain connects TRBV2 to TRBJ2-1; a weak D match, TRBD2 (5 bases). The germline V gene has CDR1 SNHLY and CDR2 FYNNEI. With 9 bases removed from V and 3 bases from J, the gap between germline ends came to 12 bases. The CDR3 is 13 residues long. For the CDR3, the DNA is TGTGCCAGGAGCGGAAAGGTCTACAATGAGCAGTTCTTC. It specifies CARSGKVYNEQFF.

V is TRBV7-2 and J is TRBJ2-3; TRBD1 agrees at 7 bases. Germline V gene data show CDR1 as SGHTA and CDR2 as FQGNSA. This CDR3 contains 15 residues. The V segment lost 7 bases and the J segment 5 bases; nucleotides outside the gene matches: 12. The CDR3 region is CASNSARQGQDTQYF. For the CDR3, the DNA is TGTGCCAGCAACTCGGCCAGACAGGGTCAAGATACGCAGTATTTT.